This T cell receptor (beta chain) was sequenced in a study of blood T cell repertoires in COVID-19 (dated by TCRdb to about 2020). For the wider study: Samples from collaborators originated in the United States, Italy and Spain and spanned both the acute and convalescent phases of COVID-19. The material from the prospective study consisted of cDNA or gDNA derived from T cells, B-cell-depleted T cells, or PBMCs. Subjects who had been exposed to COVID-19, were actively infected with it, or had recovered from it provided the deeply sampled blood TCRbeta repertoires that made up the dataset. The repertoires were released in a freely available public database meant as a resource for research on the immune response to SARS-CoV-2. The samples were drawn from two sources: the first 160 participants of the ongoing ImmuneRACE study, and 1,254 subjects contributed by 6 global collaborators. A de-identified subject ID, COVID-19 status, age in years and sex were almost always included in the sample metadata. HLA class I and class II types, where available, came from metadata supplied by the sample provider rather than from assay-based typing. Points the paper makes about the study in general: Clinical and demographic metadata were provided uncurated, with the amount varying by source and participant.

At one collaborating source in Seattle, patients were enrolled during active infection and were followed longitudinally through the course of disease. Each collaborating institution followed its own protocols to collect whole blood in K2EDTA tubes. For TCRbeta analysis, collaborator samples were shipped as frozen whole blood, as isolated PBMCs, or as DNA extracted from either sample type. CDR1 is given as SGDLS and CDR2 as YYNGEE, both from the germline V gene. V ends up 4 bases short and J 7 bases short, with an unmatched junction base count of 9. Reading from cysteine to phenylalanine, the CDR3 counts 17 amino acids. Of all the DNA, just the CDR3 is kept, 51 bases in frame from base 1. Comment on this clone: No antigen is known for it. Base quality data are lacking; no much larger clone is found one base away.

TCRbeta CDR3 regions were amplified from genomic DNA by means of the immunoSEQ Assay, a bias-controlled multiplex PCR. As for how the authors treated the data: The number of nucleated cells in each sample was estimated from the amplification of reference gene primers within the assay. To quantify the absolute abundance of each unique TCRbeta CDR3 rearrangement, sequence reads were collapsed and filtered. For each sample, productive Simpson clonality was calculated as the square root of Simpson's diversity index over productive rearrangements. In its TCRdb copy, this immuneACCESS table keeps in-frame sequences only and misses some clones. Where compared with another copy, unresolved V genes explain less than half of these, and the others have no known cause. The D gene and trimming were derived from the DNA, and the V and J assignments and clone size from that table. The sample table contains around 300,000 clones; only one count was recorded for around 90% of them. The ten largest clonotypes hold about 6% of the sample.

Sequenced material: peripheral blood. The chain links TRBV9 with TRBJ1-6, and TRBD1 matches 12 of the central bases. This TCR was recovered from a woman in her forties or fifties with COVID-19, enrolled during active disease. The CDR3 protein is CASSTTAGTGGNSPLHF. DNA sequence: TGTGCCAGCAGCACGACAGCCGGGACAGGGGGCAATTCACCCCTCCACTTT.